This T cell receptor (beta chain) derives from a study of regulatory T cells in long-lasting Graves disease. Between the trimmed V and J ends, which lost 4 bases and 1 base, there was a span of 14 bases. Germline V gene sequence: CDR1 SGHRS, CDR2 YFSETQ. The CDR3 loop spans 15 amino acids. Both iRepertoire HTBI primers and Arm-PCR of CDR3 regions were used to build the TCR beta libraries. In TCRdb, the multiplex PCR reads were re-called with MiXCR into one record per CDR3 protein. The repertoire has 580,000 or so distinct CDR3 sequences, 15% to 20% of them found once; the top ten carry more than 10%. This clonotype appeared many times. Its antigen is currently unknown. Study-wide results and caveats: Favored usage of TRBV28, TRBJ1-2 and TRBJ2-5 was recorded in persistent disease.

The time point was: newly diagnosed GD, antithyroid drugs for less than 3 months. Preparation of the TCR library used RNA extracted from PBMCs. The same sample was also studied in work on T cells in Graves' hyperthyroidism and ophthalmopathy. That work states: Newly diagnosed patients aged 18 to 65 had hyperthyroidism of under 2 months' duration. Thyroid ultrasound and orbital computed tomography, with clinical symptoms and serum thyroxine and TRAb, informed diagnoses. In the blood, most expanded thyroid clonotypes above 0.001 appeared as well.

The sample consisted of peripheral blood mononuclear cells (PBMCs), taken at new diagnosis, from a patient treated with antithyroid drugs. The sequence came from a man between 18 and 35 years old with Graves disease. The chain links TRBV5-1 to TRBJ1-1; D remains unclear. The CDR3 spells CASSALPDPNTEAFF. Written as DNA, the CDR3 is TGCGCCAGCAGCGCACTACCGGACCCGAACACTGAAGCTTTCTTT.